The present T cell receptor beta chain was sequenced within a study of T cell responses to AZD1222 COVID-19 vaccine. Produced via immunoSEQ multiplex PCR; TCRdb's table is partial and in-frame only. Among hundreds of thousands of clones, approximately 94% were seen once, and the ten largest hold 1%. Germline V lookup: CDR1 KGHSH, CDR2 LQKENI. The V segment lost 0 bases and the J segment 4 bases; nucleotides outside the gene matches: 7. This CDR3 contains 16 residues. The sequence came from an adult in good health. Sequencing was performed on peripheral blood, taken on day 0 of MenACWY control vaccination. The chain links TRBV18 to TRBJ1-1; 8 bases align to TRBD1. CDR3 protein: CASSPPPGGIGTEAFF. In DNA, the CDR3 is TGTGCCAGCTCACCACCGCCAGGGGGCATCGGCACTGAAGCTTTCTTT.